The entry below describes one TCR beta chain. Its antigen is not identified. This entry is derived from a study of T cells after yellow fever vaccination. Trimming shortened V by 2 bases and J by 0 bases, and 12 bases separated the two germline ends. This CDR3 region has 16 residues. Germline lookup yields CDR1 SGHDT and CDR2 YYEEEE. Researchers made TCR cDNA using 5'RACE template switching, and this step added a universal primer site and UMIs. TCRdb analysed the 5' RACE reads with MiXCR anew, one entry per CDR3 protein. In the table there are 300,000 to 400,000 distinct CDR3 sequences, roughly an eighth of which are singletons. Whole-study results and caveats: The booster response re-showed most primary clones: 96% CD4, 88% CD8. A limited proportion of clonotypes was detected within both the CD4 and CD8 compartments. Repertoires sorted by FACS could include abundant clonotypes that are contaminants from the bulk population.

The source is a man aged 18-30 years who received the YFV17D yellow fever vaccine. The sample in question was CD4+ T cells sorted from PBMCs, obtained 15 days after the yellow fever booster vaccination. The rearrangement uses TRBV5-6 and TRBJ1-3, with D possibly matching TRBD1 (5 bases). For the CDR3, the DNA is TGTGCCAGCAGCTTTTCCCGGGGCAGCTCTGGAAACACCATATATTTT. Its translation: CASSFSRGSSGNTIYF.